The 20 T cell receptor beta chains reported below all come from one sample, sequenced in a study of T cells in Graves' hyperthyroidism and ophthalmopathy. Amplification of TCR beta CDR3 regions was performed using RNA transcripts as template. The TCR CDR3 was amplified in a first-round RT-PCR using the HTBI primer set. TCRdb reprocessed the multiplex PCR reads with MiXCR, giving one entry per CDR3 protein. The data show fewer than 450,000 distinct CDR3 sequences, with 15% to 20% seen just once and 34% held by the top ten. The sequenced sample consisted of blood. The receptors were gathered from a woman aged 30 to 39 with Graves' hyperthyroidism that later progressed to Graves' ophthalmopathy.

This clonotype occurred many times. This chain connects TRBV29-1 to TRBJ2-7; 7 positions agree with TRBD1. CDR1 SQVTM and CDR2 ANQGSEA come from the germline V gene. The CDR3 extends over 13 amino acids. V shed 7 bases and J 1 base; nucleotides not matched to a gene: 7. CDR3 nucleotides: TGCAGCGCTAGAGGGACAGCATCCTACGAGCAGTACTTC. It codes for CSARGTASYEQYF.

The chain has TRBV20-1 and TRBJ1-5, with 8 positions matching TRBD1. V lost 3 bases, J lost 4 bases, and 11 bases stayed unmatched. The CDR3 consists of 16 residues. CDR1 DFQATT and CDR2 SNEGSKA come from the germline V gene (reference sequence). CDR3 sequence reads: CSASGTGLGPNQPQHF. The CDR3, as DNA: TGCAGTGCTAGTGGGACAGGCCTCGGTCCTAATCAGCCCCAGCATTTT.

V and J are TRBV6-1 and TRBJ2-1; D ambiguous. The V end was cut by 2 bases, the J end by 8 bases, with 4 bases between. The germline gives CDR1 MNHNS, CDR2 SASEGT. The CDR3 consists of 11 residues. This chain's CDR3 is CASSEWYEQFF. DNA of the CDR3: TGTGCCAGCAGTGAATGGTATGAGCAGTTCTTC.

As to this clonotype: A much more abundant neighbour one base away suggests this may be a read error. This chain connects TRBV7-2 to TRBJ2-7; tentatively, D is TRBD2 (6 bases). The CDR3 length is 14 residues. Germline CDR1 and CDR2: SGHTA and FQGNSA. V was shortened by 5 bases and J by 3 bases, with 14 bases between the two germline ends. The CDR3 DNA follows: TGTGCCAGCAGCCCGGACGGGAGAAGCTACGAGCAGTACTTC. Encoded protein: CASSPDGRSYEQYF.

The rearrangement links TRBV20-1 to TRBJ2-7, with a possible D match to TRBD1 (6 bases). The germline V gene encodes CDR1 DFQATT and CDR2 SNEGSKA (reference sequence). V was cut by 0 bases and J by 7 bases, with 10 bases left in between. This CDR3 comprises 12 residues. Written as DNA, the CDR3 is TGCAGTGCTAGAGATTTGGGACAAGAGCAGTACTTC. This codes for CSARDLGQEQYF.

V usage is TRBV6-9 and J usage is TRBJ1-2; TRBD1 matches at 12 bases. CDR3 length: 17 amino acids. With 3 bases clipped from V and 6 bases from J, the junction kept 11 bases outside the gene matches. Germline assignment: CDR1 MNHGY and CDR2 SVAAGI. The CDR3 protein is CASSYEGQGARVNGYTF. CDR3 in DNA: TGTGCCAGCAGTTACGAGGGACAGGGGGCGCGAGTTAATGGCTACACCTTC.

The sample holds many counts of this clonotype. V gene TRBV29-1 combines with J gene TRBJ2-7, with TRBD1 matching over 7 bases. This CDR3 spans 14 amino acids. Germline V gives CDR1 SQVTM, CDR2 ANQGSEA. After removal of 1 base from V and 6 bases from J, the junction contained 9 bases not matched to a gene. This CDR3 reads CSVEGGRGLSEQYF. The CDR3 DNA reads as TGCAGCGTTGAAGGGGGTAGGGGGCTGAGCGAGCAGTACTTC.

This clonotype was seen at least ten times. The V call is TRBV6-1, the J call TRBJ2-3; 9 bases align to TRBD2. CDR1 and CDR2 from the germline V gene are MNHNS and SASEGT. V shed 5 bases, J shed 2 bases, and the junction held 5 bases outside the gene matches. This CDR3 has 15 residues. The CDR3 protein is CASSYLAGSTDTQYF. Written as DNA, the CDR3 is TGTGCCAGCAGTTATCTAGCGGGGTCCACAGATACGCAGTATTTT.

This clonotype occurred many times. The CDR3 coding sequence is TGTGCCAGCAGCTTCCAAACAGGGGTCTACAATGAGCAGTTCTTC. As protein: CASSFQTGVYNEQFF. The gene calls are TRBV11-1 and TRBJ2-1; TRBD1 matches at 7 bases. The germline gives CDR1 SGHAT, CDR2 FQDESV (reference sequence). The CDR3 sequence is 15 residues long. V shed 3 bases and J 3 bases; nucleotides not matched to a gene: 5.

This clonotype was counted only a few times. The chain is built from TRBV6-2 or TRBV6-3 and TRBJ2-1; the D is unclear. The CDR3 has 14 amino acids. Trimming left V 5 bases short and J 4 bases short, with 12 bases between. The germline V gene encodes CDR1 MNHEY and CDR2 SVGEGT. This chain's CDR3 is CASSGATWYNEQFF. The CDR3 DNA reads as TGTGCCAGCAGTGGTGCCACTTGGTACAATGAGCAGTTCTTC.

This clonotype has a handful of counts. The V call is TRBV5-1, the J call TRBJ1-2; the match to TRBD1 covers 10 bases. Germline V gene lookup returns CDR1 SGHRS and CDR2 YFSETQ. The CDR3 totals 16 residues. The trim removed 0 bases at V and 4 bases at J, leaving 6 bases unmatched. As DNA, the CDR3 is TGCGCCAGCAGCTTGGGACAGGGGGCTGTAGGCTATGGCTACACCTTC. Translation: CASSLGQGAVGYGYTF.

The sample holds a few counts of this clonotype. The rearrangement uses TRBV6-6 and TRBJ1-3; 10 nucleotides match TRBD1. Germline assignment: CDR1 MNHNY and CDR2 SVGAGI (reference sequence). J was trimmed by 0 bases and V by 0 bases; bases with no gene match: 8. CDR3 size: 19 residues. The CDR3 sequence is CASSYSNPRTGGSGNTIYF. In nucleotides, the CDR3 is TGTGCCAGCAGTTACTCGAACCCTCGGACAGGGGGCTCTGGAAACACCATATATTTT.

In this sample, this clonotype turned up many times. This sequence joins TRBV19 and TRBJ1-1, with D hard to call. The CDR3 consists of 16 residues. Trimming pared 3 bases from V and 10 bases from J, leaving 24 bases between. Germline CDR1 and CDR2: LNHDA and SQIVND (reference sequence). The CDR3 is CASSMTAVPPERGAFF. CDR3 nucleotides: TGTGCCAGTAGTATGACCGCCGTACCCCCCGAGCGTGGAGCTTTCTTT. Supplemented by reference TRBV19 and TRBJ1-1, the full variable domain reads DGGITQSPKYLFRKEGQNVTLSCEQNLNHDAMYWYRQDPGQGLRLIYYSQIVNDFQKGDIAEGYSVSREKKESFPLTVTSAQKNPTAFYLCASSMTAVPPERGAFFGQGTRLTVV.

For this clonotype: This may come from a read error, since a much larger clone is one base off. The chain employs TRBV11-3 and TRBJ1-1; D remains ambiguous. Per the germline V gene, CDR1 is SGHNT and CDR2 is YENEEA. Trimming took off 2 bases at V and 4 bases at J, with 8 bases between the two ends. The CDR3 runs 13 residues. In DNA, the CDR3 is TGTGCCAGCAGCTTATATGACGGCACTGAAGCTTTCTTT. It specifies CASSLYDGTEAFF.

The chain couples TRBV24-1 to TRBJ2-5, with 10 bases matching TRBD2. Germline CDR1 and CDR2: KGHDR and SFDVKD. J lost 1 base, V lost 9 bases, and 16 bases had no gene match. The CDR3 runs to 18 residues. The CDR3: CATPEWASGSPLQETQYF. In nucleotides, the CDR3 is TGTGCCACCCCGGAGTGGGCTAGCGGGAGTCCACTCCAAGAGACCCAGTACTTC.

The chain employs TRBV20-1 and TRBJ1-1; 7 nucleotides align to TRBD1. The trim removed 3 bases at V and 3 bases at J, leaving 4 bases unmatched. From germline, CDR1 is DFQATT and CDR2 SNEGSKA (reference sequence). This CDR3 spans 13 amino acids. The chain's CDR3 is CSARTGTHTEAFF. The CDR3 coding sequence is TGCAGTGCTAGGACAGGGACCCACACTGAAGCTTTCTTT.

This clonotype was recorded at least ten times. V gene TRBV28 combines with J gene TRBJ2-3; 8 positions agree with TRBD1. V dropped 3 bases and J dropped 2; count of bases not matched to a gene: 7. Germline CDR1 is MDHEN and CDR2 is SYDVKM. The CDR3 consists of 16 residues. The CDR3 sequence is CASSLGTGVSTDTQYF. The CDR3 DNA sequence: TGTGCCAGCAGTTTGGGGACAGGAGTATCCACAGATACGCAGTATTTT.

This clonotype was counted a few times. The chain recombines TRBV11-2 with TRBJ2-6, with D perhaps TRBD2 (5 bases). There are 18 residues in the CDR3. Germline values: CDR1 SGHAT, CDR2 FQNNGV. Trimming took 4 bases from V and 0 from J, leaving 16 bases between them. The DNA for the CDR3 is TGTGCCAGCAGCTCGTTCCGGACTGAGAGCTCTGGGGCCAACGTCCTGACTTTC. Translated: CASSSFRTESSGANVLTF.

This chain links TRBV6-1 with TRBJ2-3, with TRBD2 matching over 11 bases. The CDR3 contains 16 residues. Germline CDR1 MNHNS, CDR2 SASEGT. J gave up 2 bases and V 4 bases, and 5 bases lay outside the gene matches. CDR3 bases: TGTGCCAGCAGTGTTACTAGCGGGGGTTACACAGATACGCAGTATTTT. Translation gives CASSVTSGGYTDTQYF.

The sample holds many counts of this clonotype. The V and J genes are TRBV12-3 or TRBV12-4 and TRBJ1-5; D not certain. V dropped 8 bases and J dropped 5 bases, with 13 bases sitting between them. The CDR3 is made up of 13 amino acids. CDR3 bases: TGTGCCAGCGGGCGTCGCGGGGATCAGCCCCAGCATTTT. Its translation is CASGRRGDQPQHF.